The clone carrying this T cell receptor beta chain was seen only a few times. These data come from a study of blood T cells in healthy people across ages. Sample-barcoded 5' priming and a J-beta primer mix drove a second PCR of roughly 6 to 12 cycles. TCRdb re-called the 5' RACE reads with MiXCR, one entry per CDR3 protein. The sample consists of around 970,000 distinct CDR3 sequences, roughly 50% of them appearing once. There were healthy Caucasian individuals from Russia, aged roughly 6 to 90, serving as donors. The receptor's source is a woman aged 55-70 years in good health. The specimen sequenced was blood.

CDR3: CAISEEYEQYF. Written as DNA, the CDR3 is TGTGCCATCAGTGAGGAGTACGAGCAGTACTTC. The rearrangement links TRBV10-3 to TRBJ2-7, with unresolved D. There are 11 residues in the CDR3. The germline CDR1 and CDR2 sequences are ENHRY and SYGVKD. V was shortened by 2 bases and J by 4 bases, with 3 bases between the two germline ends.